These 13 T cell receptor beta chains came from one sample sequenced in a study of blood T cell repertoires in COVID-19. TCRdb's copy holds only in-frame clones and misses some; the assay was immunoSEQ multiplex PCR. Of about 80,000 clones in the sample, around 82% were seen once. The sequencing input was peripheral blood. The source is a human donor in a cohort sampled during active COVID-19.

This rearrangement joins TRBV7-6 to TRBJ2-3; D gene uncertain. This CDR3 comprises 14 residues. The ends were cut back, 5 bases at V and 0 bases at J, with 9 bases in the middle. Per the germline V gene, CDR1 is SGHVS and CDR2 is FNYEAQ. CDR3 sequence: CASSQIRSTDTQYF. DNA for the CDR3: TGTGCCAGCAGCCAAATCCGGAGCACAGATACGCAGTATTTT.

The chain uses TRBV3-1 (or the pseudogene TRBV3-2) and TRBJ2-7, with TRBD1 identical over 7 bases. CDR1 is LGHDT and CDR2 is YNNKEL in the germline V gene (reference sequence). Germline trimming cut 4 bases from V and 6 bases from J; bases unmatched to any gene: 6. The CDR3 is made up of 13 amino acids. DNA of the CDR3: TGTGCCAGCAGCCTGACAGGGCGCGGCGAGCAGTACTTC. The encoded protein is CASSLTGRGEQYF.

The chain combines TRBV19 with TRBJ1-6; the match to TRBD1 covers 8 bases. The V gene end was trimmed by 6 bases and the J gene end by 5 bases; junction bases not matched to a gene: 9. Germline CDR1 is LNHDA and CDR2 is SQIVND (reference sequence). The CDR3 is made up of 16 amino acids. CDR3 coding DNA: TGTGCCAGTAGGACTGCTGGACAGGGAGATAATTCACCCCTCCACTTT. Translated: CASRTAGQGDNSPLHF.

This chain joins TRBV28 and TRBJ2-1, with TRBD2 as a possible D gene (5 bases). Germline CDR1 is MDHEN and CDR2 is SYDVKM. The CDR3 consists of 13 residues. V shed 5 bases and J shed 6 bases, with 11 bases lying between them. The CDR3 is CASSIGSINEQFF. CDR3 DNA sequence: TGTGCCAGCAGTATAGGGAGTATCAATGAGCAGTTCTTC.

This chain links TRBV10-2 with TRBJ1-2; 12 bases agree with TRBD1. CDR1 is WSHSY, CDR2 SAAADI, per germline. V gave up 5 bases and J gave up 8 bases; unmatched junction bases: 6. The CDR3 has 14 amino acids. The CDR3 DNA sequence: TGCGCCAGCAGTCCCGGGACAGGGGGCAACGGCTACACCTTC. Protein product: CASSPGTGGNGYTF.

DNA of the CDR3: TGTGCCAGTAGTCCCTCCGGGACAGGGGGCTCCTATAGCAATCAGCCCCAGCATTTT. Its protein is CASSPSGTGGSYSNQPQHF. This chain connects TRBV19 to TRBJ1-5; 12 bases align to TRBD1. The ends lost 5 bases at V and 0 bases at J; junction bases unmatched: 11. The V gene's germline CDR1 is LNHDA and CDR2 SQIVND (reference sequence). The CDR3 extends over 19 amino acids.

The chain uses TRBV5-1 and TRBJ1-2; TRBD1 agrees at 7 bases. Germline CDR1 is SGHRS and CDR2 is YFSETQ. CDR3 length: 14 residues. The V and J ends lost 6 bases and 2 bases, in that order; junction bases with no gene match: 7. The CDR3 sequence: CASKEGALNYGYTF. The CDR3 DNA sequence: TGCGCCAGCAAGGAGGGGGCTCTCAACTATGGCTACACCTTC. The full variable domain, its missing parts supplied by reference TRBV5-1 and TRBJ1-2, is KAGVTQTPRYLIKTRGQQVTLSCSPISGHRSVSWYQQTPGQGLQFLFEYFSETQRNKGNFPGRFSGRQFSNSRSEMNVSTLELGDSALYLCASKEGALNYGYTFGSGTRLTVV.

CDR3 nucleotide sequence: TGTGCCAGCAGTTCGGGACAGTCTAGCACAGATACGCAGTATTTT. Translating it yields CASSSGQSSTDTQYF. V gene TRBV28 combines with J gene TRBJ2-3; TRBD1 aligns across 7 bases. Germline V gene lookup returns CDR1 MDHEN and CDR2 SYDVKM. J gave up 0 bases and V 4 bases, and 4 bases lay outside the gene matches. CDR3 length: 15 residues.

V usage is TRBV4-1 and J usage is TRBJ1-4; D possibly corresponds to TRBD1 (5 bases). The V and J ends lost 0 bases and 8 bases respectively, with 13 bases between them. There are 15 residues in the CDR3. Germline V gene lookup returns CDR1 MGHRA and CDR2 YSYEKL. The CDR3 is CASSQDGAQGEKLFF. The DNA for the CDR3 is TGCGCCAGCAGCCAAGATGGGGCACAAGGGGAAAAACTGTTTTTT.

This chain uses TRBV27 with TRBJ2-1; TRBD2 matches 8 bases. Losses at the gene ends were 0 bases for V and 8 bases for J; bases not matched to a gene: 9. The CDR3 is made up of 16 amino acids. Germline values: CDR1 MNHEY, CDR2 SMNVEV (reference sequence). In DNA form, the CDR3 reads TGTGCCAGCAGTTTATCGATAACCTACGGGGGGGATGAGCAGTTCTTC. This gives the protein CASSLSITYGGDEQFF.

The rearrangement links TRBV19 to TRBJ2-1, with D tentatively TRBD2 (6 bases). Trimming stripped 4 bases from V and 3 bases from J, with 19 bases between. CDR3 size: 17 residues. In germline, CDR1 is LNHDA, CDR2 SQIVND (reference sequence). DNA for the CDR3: TGTGCCAGTAGTACGAGGTCAGGAGGGAGTAACTACAATGAGCAGTTCTTC. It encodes CASSTRSGGSNYNEQFF.

Here the CDR3 reads CASSQRTSGGTYEQYF. The CDR3 DNA reads TGCGCCAGCAGCCAACGGACTAGCGGGGGTACCTACGAGCAGTACTTC. This chain joins TRBV4-1 and TRBJ2-7; 13 nucleotides align to TRBD2. Germline assignment: CDR1 MGHRA and CDR2 YSYEKL. The CDR3 sequence is 16 residues long. The V gene end was trimmed by 2 bases and the J gene end by 2 bases; junction bases not matched to a gene: 3.

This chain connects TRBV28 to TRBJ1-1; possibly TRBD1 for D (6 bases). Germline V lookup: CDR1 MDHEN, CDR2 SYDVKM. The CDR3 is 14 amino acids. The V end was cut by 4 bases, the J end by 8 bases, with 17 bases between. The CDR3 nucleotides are TGTGCCAGCAGTTCCCAGGGGATACCACGGGAAGCTTTCTTT. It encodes CASSSQGIPREAFF.